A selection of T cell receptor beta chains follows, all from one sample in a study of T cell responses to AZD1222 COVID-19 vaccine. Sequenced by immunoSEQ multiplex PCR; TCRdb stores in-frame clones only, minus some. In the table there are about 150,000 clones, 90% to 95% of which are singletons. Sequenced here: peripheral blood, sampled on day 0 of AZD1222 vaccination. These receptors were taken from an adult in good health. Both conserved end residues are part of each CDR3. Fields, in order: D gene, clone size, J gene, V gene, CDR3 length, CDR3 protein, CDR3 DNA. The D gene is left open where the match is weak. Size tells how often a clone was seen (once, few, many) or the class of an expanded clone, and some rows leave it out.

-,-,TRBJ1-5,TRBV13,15,CASSLGGRGNQPQHF,TGTGCCAGCAGCTTGGGGGGCAGGGGCAATCAGCCCCAGCATTTT
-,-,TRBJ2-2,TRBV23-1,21,CASSQKRGRGRARFNTGELFF,TGCGCCAGCAGTCAAAAGAGAGGGCGGGGAAGGGCTCGATTTAACACCGGGGAGCTGTTTTTT
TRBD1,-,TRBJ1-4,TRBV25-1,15,CASSGTRDSGEKLFF,TGTGCCAGCAGTGGAACCCGGGACAGCGGTGAAAAACTGTTTTTT
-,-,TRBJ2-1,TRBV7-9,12,CASSHTRDEQFF,TGTGCCAGCAGCCATACTAGAGATGAGCAGTTCTTC
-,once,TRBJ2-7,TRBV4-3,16,CASSQESGGGPYEQYF,TGCGCCAGCAGCCAAGAATCGGGGGGCGGCCCCTACGAGCAGTACTTC
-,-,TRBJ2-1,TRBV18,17,CASSPPGSSGSYNEQFF,TGTGCCAGCTCACCCCCCGGTTCTTCGGGCTCCTACAATGAGCAGTTCTTC
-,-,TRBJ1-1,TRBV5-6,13,CASSFWGNTEAFF,TGTGCCAGCAGCTTTTGGGGGAACACTGAAGCTTTCTTT
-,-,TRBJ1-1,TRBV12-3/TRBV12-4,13,CASSLGVGTEAFF,TGTGCCAGCAGTTTAGGGGTAGGCACTGAAGCTTTCTTT
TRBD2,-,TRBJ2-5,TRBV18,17,CASSPPTAGGTEETQYF,TGTGCCAGCTCACCACCAACAGCGGGGGGAACGGAAGAGACCCAGTACTTC
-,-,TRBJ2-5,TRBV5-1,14,CASSLQGLQETQYF,TGCGCCAGCAGCTTGCAGGGGCTCCAAGAGACCCAGTACTTC
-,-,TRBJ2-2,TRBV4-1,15,CASRAGTANTGELFF,TGCGCCAGCAGGGCGGGGACAGCGAACACCGGGGAGCTGTTTTTT
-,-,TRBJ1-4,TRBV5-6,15,CASSLRAGRNEKLFF,TGTGCCAGCAGCTTGAGGGCAGGACGTAATGAAAAACTGTTTTTT
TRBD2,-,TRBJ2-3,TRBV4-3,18,CASSQGPLAGGPDDTQYF,TGCGCCAGCAGCCAAGGCCCACTAGCGGGGGGGCCTGATGATACGCAGTATTTT
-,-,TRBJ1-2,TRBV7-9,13,CASSLGTTDGYTF,TGTGCCAGCAGCTTGGGAACGACAGATGGCTACACCTTC
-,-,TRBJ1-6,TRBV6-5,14,CASSYGGGDSPLHF,TGTGCCAGCAGTTACGGGGGGGGAGATTCACCCCTCCACTTT
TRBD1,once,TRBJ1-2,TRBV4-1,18,CASSQFTRKGQGADGYTF,TGCGCCAGCAGCCAATTTACGAGGAAGGGTCAGGGGGCTGATGGCTACACCTTC
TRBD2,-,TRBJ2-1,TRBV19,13,CASSIASGPEQFF,TGTGCCAGTAGTATAGCTAGCGGGCCTGAGCAGTTCTTC
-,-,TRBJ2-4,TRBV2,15,CASRGKGLAKNIQYF,TGTGCCAGCAGGGGAAAAGGTTTAGCCAAAAACATTCAGTACTTC